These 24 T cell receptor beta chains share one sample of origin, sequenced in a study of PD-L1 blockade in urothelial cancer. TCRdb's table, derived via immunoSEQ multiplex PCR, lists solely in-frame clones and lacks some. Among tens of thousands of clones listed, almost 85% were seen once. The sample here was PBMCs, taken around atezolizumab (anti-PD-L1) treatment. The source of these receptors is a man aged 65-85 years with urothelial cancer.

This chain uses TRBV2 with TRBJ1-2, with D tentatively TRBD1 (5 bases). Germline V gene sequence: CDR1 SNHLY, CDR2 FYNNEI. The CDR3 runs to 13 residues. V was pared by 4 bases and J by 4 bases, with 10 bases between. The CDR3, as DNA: TGTGCCAGCAGTGGACAGCTTCTCTATGGCTACACCTTC. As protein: CASSGQLLYGYTF.

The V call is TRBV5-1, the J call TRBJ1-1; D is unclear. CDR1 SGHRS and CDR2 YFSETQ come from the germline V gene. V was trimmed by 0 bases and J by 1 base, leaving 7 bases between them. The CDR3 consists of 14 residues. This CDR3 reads CASSLATGNTEAFF. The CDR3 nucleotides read TGCGCCAGCAGCTTGGCCACGGGGAACACTGAAGCTTTCTTT. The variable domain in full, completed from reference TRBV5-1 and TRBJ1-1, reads KAGVTQTPRYLIKTRGQQVTLSCSPISGHRSVSWYQQTPGQGLQFLFEYFSETQRNKGNFPGRFSGRQFSNSRSEMNVSTLELGDSALYLCASSLATGNTEAFFGQGTRLTVV.

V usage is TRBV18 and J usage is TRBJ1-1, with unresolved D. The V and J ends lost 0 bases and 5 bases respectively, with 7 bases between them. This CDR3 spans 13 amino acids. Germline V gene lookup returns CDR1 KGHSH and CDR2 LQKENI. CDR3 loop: CASSPPGRTEAFF. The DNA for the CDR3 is TGTGCCAGCTCACCACCGGGGAGAACTGAAGCTTTCTTT.

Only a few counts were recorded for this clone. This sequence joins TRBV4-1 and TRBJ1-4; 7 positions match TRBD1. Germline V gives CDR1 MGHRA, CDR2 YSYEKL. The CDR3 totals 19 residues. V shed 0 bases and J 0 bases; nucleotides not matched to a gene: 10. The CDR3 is CASSQDRAGTGATNEKLFF. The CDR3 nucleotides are TGCGCCAGCAGCCAAGATCGCGCGGGTACAGGGGCAACTAATGAAAAACTGTTTTTT.

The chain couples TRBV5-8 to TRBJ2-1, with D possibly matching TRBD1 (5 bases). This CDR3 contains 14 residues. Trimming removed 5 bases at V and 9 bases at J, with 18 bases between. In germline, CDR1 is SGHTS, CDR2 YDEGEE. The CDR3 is CASRWGPPRGEQFF. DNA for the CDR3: TGTGCCAGCAGATGGGGCCCGCCCCGAGGTGAGCAGTTCTTC.

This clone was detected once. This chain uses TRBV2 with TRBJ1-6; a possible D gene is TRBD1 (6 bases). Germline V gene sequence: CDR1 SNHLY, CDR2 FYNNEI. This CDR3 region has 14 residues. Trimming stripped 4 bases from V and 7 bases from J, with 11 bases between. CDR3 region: CASSGQAANSPLHF. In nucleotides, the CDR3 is TGTGCCAGCAGTGGACAGGCAGCGAATTCACCCCTCCACTTT.

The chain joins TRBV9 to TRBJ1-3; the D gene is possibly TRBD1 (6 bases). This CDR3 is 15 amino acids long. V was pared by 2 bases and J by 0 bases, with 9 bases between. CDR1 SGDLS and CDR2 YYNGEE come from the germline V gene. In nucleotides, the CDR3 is TGTGCCAGCAGCGTCATGGACAGCTCTGGAAACACCATATATTTT. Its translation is CASSVMDSSGNTIYF.

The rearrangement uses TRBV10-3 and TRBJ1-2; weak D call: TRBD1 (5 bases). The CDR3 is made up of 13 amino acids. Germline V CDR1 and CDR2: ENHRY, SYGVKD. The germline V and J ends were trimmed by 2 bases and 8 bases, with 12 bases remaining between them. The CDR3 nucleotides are TGTGCCATCAGTGAGCCGCAGGGTACCGGCTACACCTTC. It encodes CAISEPQGTGYTF.

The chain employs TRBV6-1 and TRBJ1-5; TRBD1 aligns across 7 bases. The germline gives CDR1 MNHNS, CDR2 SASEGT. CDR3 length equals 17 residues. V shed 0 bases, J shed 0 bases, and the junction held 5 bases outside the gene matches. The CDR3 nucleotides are TGTGCCAGCAGTGAAGCCGGGACAGTATATAGCAATCAGCCCCAGCATTTT. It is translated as CASSEAGTVYSNQPQHF.

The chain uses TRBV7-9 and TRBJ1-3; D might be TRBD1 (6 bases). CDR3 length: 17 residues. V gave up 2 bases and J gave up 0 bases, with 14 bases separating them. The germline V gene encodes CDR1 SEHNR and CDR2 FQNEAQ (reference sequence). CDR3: CASSLLHRVNSGNTIYF. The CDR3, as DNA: TGTGCCAGCAGCTTACTTCACAGGGTCAACTCTGGAAACACCATATATTTT. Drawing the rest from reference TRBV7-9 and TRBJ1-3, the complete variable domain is DTGVSQNPRHKITKRGQNVTFRCDPISEHNRLYWYRQTLGQGPEFLTYFQNEAQLEKSRLLSDRFSAERPKGSFSTLEIQRTEQGDSAMYLCASSLLHRVNSGNTIYFGEGSWLTVV.

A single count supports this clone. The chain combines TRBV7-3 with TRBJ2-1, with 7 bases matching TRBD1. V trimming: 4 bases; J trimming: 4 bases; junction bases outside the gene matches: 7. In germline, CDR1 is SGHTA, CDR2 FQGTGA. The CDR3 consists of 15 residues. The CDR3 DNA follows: TGTGCCAGCAGCTCCTCCGGGACAGTGTACAATGAGCAGTTCTTC. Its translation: CASSSSGTVYNEQFF. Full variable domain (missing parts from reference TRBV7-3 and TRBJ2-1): GAGVSQTPSNKVTEKGKYVELRCDPISGHTALYWYRQSLGQGPEFLIYFQGTGAADDSGLPNDRFFAVRPEGSVSTLKIQRTERGDSAVYLCASSSSGTVYNEQFFGPGTRLTVL.

CDR3 loop: CASSDTGGDIQYF. As DNA, the CDR3 is TGCGCCAGCAGCGACACAGGGGGTGACATTCAGTACTTC. The V and J genes are TRBV5-1 and TRBJ2-4; 8 positions agree with TRBD1. The CDR3 is 13 residues long. Trimming took 4 bases from V and 8 from J; bases not matched to a gene: 5. Germline V lookup: CDR1 SGHRS, CDR2 YFSETQ.

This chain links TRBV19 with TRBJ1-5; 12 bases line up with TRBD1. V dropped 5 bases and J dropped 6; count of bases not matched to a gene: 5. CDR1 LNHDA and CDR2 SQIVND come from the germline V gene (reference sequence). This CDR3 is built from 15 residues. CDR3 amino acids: CASSAGTGGPQPQHF. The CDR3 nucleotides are TGTGCCAGTAGTGCCGGGACAGGGGGCCCTCAGCCCCAGCATTTT.

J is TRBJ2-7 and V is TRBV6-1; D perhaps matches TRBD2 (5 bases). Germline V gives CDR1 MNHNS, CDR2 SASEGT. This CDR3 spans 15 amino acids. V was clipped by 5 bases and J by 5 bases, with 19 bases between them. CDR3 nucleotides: TGTGCCAGCAGTCCCGGGCGGACGGGGTCCAACGAGCAGTACTTC. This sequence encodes CASSPGRTGSNEQYF.

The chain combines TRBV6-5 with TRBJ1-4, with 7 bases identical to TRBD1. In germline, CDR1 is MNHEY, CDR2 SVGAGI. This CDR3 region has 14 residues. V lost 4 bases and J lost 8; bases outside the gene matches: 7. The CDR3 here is CASSLTGSGEKLFF. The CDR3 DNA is TGTGCCAGCAGTTTGACAGGGTCCGGAGAAAAACTGTTTTTT.

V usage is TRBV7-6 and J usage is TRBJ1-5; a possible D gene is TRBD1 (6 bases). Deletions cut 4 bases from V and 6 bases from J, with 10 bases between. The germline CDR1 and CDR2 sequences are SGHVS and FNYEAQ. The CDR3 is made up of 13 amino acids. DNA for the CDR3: TGTGCCAGCAGCTCACAACAGGGTCAGCCCCAGCATTTT. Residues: CASSSQQGQPQHF.

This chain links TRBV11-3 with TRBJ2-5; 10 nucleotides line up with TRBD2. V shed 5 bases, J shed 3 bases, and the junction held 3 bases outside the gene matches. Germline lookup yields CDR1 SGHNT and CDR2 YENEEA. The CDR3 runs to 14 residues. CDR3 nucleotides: TGTGCCAGCAGCCCCGGGACTAGCGAAGAGACCCAGTACTTC. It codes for CASSPGTSEETQYF.

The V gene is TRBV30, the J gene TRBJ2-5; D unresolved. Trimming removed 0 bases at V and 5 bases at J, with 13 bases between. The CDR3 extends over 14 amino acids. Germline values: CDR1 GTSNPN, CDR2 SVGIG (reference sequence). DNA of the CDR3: TGTGCCTGGAGTGTACTGTCAGGCCGGGAGACCCAGTACTTC. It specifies CAWSVLSGRETQYF.

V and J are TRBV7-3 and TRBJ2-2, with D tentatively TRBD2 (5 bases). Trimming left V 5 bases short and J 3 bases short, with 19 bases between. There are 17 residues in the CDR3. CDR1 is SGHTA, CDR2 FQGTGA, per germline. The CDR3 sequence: CASSPTSQAVDTGELFF. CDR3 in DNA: TGTGCCAGCAGCCCTACTTCCCAAGCGGTTGACACCGGGGAGCTGTTTTTT. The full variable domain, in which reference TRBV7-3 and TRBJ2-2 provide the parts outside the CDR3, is GAGVSQTPSNKVTEKGKYVELRCDPISGHTALYWYRQSLGQGPEFLIYFQGTGAADDSGLPNDRFFAVRPEGSVSTLKIQRTERGDSAVYLCASSPTSQAVDTGELFFGEGSRLTVL.

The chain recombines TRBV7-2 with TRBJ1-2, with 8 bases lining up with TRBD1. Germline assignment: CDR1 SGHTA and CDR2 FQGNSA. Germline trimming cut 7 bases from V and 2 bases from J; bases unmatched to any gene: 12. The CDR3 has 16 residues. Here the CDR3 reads CASILNAGGANYGYTF. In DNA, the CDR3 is TGTGCCAGCATCCTTAACGCAGGGGGCGCGAACTATGGCTACACCTTC.

The chain's CDR3 is CASTLGGAAGNTIYF. CDR3 nucleotide sequence: TGTGCCAGCACCCTGGGGGGGGCGGCTGGAAACACCATATATTTT. The V gene is TRBV28, the J gene TRBJ1-3, with D maybe TRBD1 (6 bases). V shed 7 bases and J shed 2 bases, with 15 bases lying between them. The CDR3 spans 15 residues. Germline lookup yields CDR1 MDHEN and CDR2 SYDVKM.

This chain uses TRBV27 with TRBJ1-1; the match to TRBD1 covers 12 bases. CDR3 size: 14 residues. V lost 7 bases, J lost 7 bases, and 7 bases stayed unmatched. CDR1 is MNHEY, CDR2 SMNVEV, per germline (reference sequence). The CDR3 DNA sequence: TGTGCCAGCATTTGGGGACAGGGGGCAGGTGAAGCTTTCTTT. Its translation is CASIWGQGAGEAFF.

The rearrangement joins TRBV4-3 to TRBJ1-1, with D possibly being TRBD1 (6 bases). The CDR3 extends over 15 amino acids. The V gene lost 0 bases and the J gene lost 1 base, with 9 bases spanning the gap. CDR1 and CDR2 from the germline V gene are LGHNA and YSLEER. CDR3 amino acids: CASSQDGGSNTEAFF. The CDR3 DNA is TGCGCCAGCAGCCAAGATGGGGGCTCGAACACTGAAGCTTTCTTT.

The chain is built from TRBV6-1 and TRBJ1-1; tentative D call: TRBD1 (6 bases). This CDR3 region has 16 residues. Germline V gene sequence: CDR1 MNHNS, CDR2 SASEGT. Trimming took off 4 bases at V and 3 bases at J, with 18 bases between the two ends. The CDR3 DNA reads TGTGCCAGCAGTGCCCTGGACAGCCTGGCGTACACTGAAGCTTTCTTT. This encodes CASSALDSLAYTEAFF.